The rows below give T cell receptor beta chains drawn from one sample of a study of blood T cell repertoires in COVID-19. Clones were read by immunoSEQ multiplex PCR, and TCRdb kept only the in-frame ones, dropping some. Altogether roughly 190,000 clones are present, approximately 94% being singletons, with the ten largest covering 0.76%. Input material: peripheral blood. All receptors come from a man aged 25-45 years with COVID-19, enrolled during active disease. The CDR3 runs from the conserved cysteine through the conserved F or W. D genes are given only for firm matches. Clone size, where shown, is once, few, many, or a class for clones that have expanded.

clone_size,j_call,d_call,v_call,cdr3_aa,cdr3_nt
.,TRBJ1-1,.,TRBV6-5,CASSPPRGMTEAFF,TGTGCCAGCAGCCCCCCCCGGGGGATGACTGAAGCTTTCTTT
.,TRBJ1-5,TRBD1,TRBV5-1,CASSLTGDQPQHF,TGCGCCAGCAGCTTGACAGGGGATCAGCCCCAGCATTTT
once,TRBJ2-1,TRBD1,TRBV27,CASKTGGYSYNEQFF,TGTGCCAGCAAGACAGGGGGTTACTCCTACAATGAGCAGTTCTTC
once,TRBJ2-7,TRBD2,TRBV9,CASSVDRRGYEQYF,TGTGCCAGCAGCGTAGACAGGCGGGGGTACGAGCAGTACTTC
once,TRBJ2-5,.,TRBV18,CASSPPDRIKETQYF,TGTGCCAGCTCACCGCCAGACAGGATTAAAGAGACCCAGTACTTC
.,TRBJ2-1,.,TRBV6-5,CASSPSVTNEQFF,TGTGCCAGCAGTCCCAGCGTGACGAATGAGCAGTTCTTC
.,TRBJ1-2,TRBD1,TRBV6-5,CASSGQGVLYGYTF,TGTGCCAGCAGCGGACAGGGGGTCCTCTATGGCTACACCTTC
.,TRBJ2-2,TRBD1,TRBV3-1/TRBV3-2,CASSHHTGTGTGELFF,TGTGCCAGCAGCCACCACACCGGGACAGGCACCGGGGAGCTGTTTTTT
.,TRBJ2-3,TRBD2,TRBV10-1,CASQAGGRADTQYF,TGCGCCAGCCAAGCGGGGGGGCGAGCAGATACGCAGTATTTT
.,TRBJ2-3,.,TRBV6-5,CASSYSGRTTDTQYF,TGTGCCAGCAGTTACTCTGGGAGAACCACAGATACGCAGTATTTT
.,TRBJ2-5,TRBD1,TRBV7-7,CASSFVKGARETQYF,TGTGCCAGCAGCTTCGTCAAGGGGGCCCGGGAGACCCAGTACTTC
.,TRBJ2-5,TRBD2,TRBV4-1,CASSPTSGFTQTQYF,TGCGCCAGCAGCCCTACTAGCGGGTTTACGCAGACCCAGTACTTC
.,TRBJ2-7,.,TRBV2,CASSVGHLYEQYF,TGTGCCAGCAGTGTGGGACACCTCTACGAGCAGTACTTC
once,TRBJ1-2,.,TRBV10-3,CAISEERGYTF,TGTGCCATCAGTGAAGAGAGGGGCTACACCTTC
once,TRBJ2-7,.,TRBV18,CASSPPTYGMGITDEQYF,TGTGCCAGCTCACCACCAACTTACGGGATGGGGATTACCGACGAGCAGTACTTC
.,TRBJ2-2,TRBD1,TRBV11-2,CASSPRRTGTGELFF,TGTGCCAGCAGCCCGAGACGGACAGGCACCGGGGAGCTGTTTTTT
.,TRBJ2-1,.,TRBV6-5,CASSYRPGAYNEQFF,TGTGCCAGCAGTTACCGCCCCGGGGCCTACAATGAGCAGTTCTTC
.,TRBJ2-3,TRBD2,TRBV5-1,CASSLVAGGPLDTQYF,TGCGCCAGCAGCTTGGTGGCGGGGGGGCCCCTGGATACGCAGTATTTT
.,TRBJ2-2,.,TRBV27,CASSPRLGLNTGELFF,TGTGCCAGCAGTCCCCGACTAGGCCTGAACACCGGGGAGCTGTTTTTT
.,TRBJ1-2,.,TRBV3-1/TRBV3-2,CASSRRGGVGYGYTF,TGTGCCAGCAGTCGTAGGGGGGGGGTAGGCTATGGCTACACCTTC
.,TRBJ1-2,.,TRBV5-6,CASSLAPGDYGYTF,TGTGCCAGCAGCTTGGCTCCGGGAGACTATGGCTACACCTTC
.,TRBJ1-4,.,TRBV4-1,CASSQPGTCPHF,TGCGCCAGCAGCCAACCCGGGACTTGCCCCCATTTT
once,TRBJ1-6,TRBD1,TRBV6-6,CASRGQGDSPLHF,TGTGCCAGCAGGGGACAGGGGGATTCACCCCTCCACTTT
.,TRBJ2-3,.,TRBV7-2,CASSLDAAPDTQYF,TGTGCCAGCAGCTTAGACGCGGCCCCAGATACGCAGTATTTT
.,TRBJ2-7,TRBD1,TRBV11-2,CASTGKTGDFYEQYF,TGTGCCAGCACCGGTAAGACAGGGGATTTCTACGAGCAGTACTTC
.,TRBJ2-5,TRBD2,TRBV6-1,CASSENWRGGQETQYF,TGTGCCAGCAGTGAAAACTGGCGGGGGGGCCAAGAGACCCAGTACTTC
.,TRBJ1-2,.,TRBV14,CASTPRGGDYGYTF,TGTGCCAGCACCCCTCGGGGAGGGGACTATGGCTACACCTTC
.,TRBJ2-1,TRBD1,TRBV5-1,CASSVDRGRLVEQFF,TGCGCCAGCAGCGTCGACAGGGGGCGGTTGGTTGAGCAGTTCTTC
.,TRBJ1-6,TRBD1,TRBV18,CASSPQQGANNSPLHF,TGTGCCAGCTCACCACAACAGGGGGCGAATAATTCACCCCTCCACTTT
.,TRBJ2-2,TRBD2,TRBV4-2,CASSQGRGAGTGELFF,TGTGCCAGCAGCCAAGGGCGGGGGGCCGGCACCGGGGAGCTGTTTTTT
.,TRBJ1-5,TRBD1,TRBV2,CASREGQGPYQPQHF,TGTGCCAGCAGGGAGGGACAGGGACCCTATCAGCCCCAGCATTTT
.,TRBJ1-2,TRBD1,TRBV30,CAWIFLGGSYGYTF,TGTGCCTGGATTTTCTTAGGGGGCAGCTATGGCTACACCTTC
.,TRBJ1-2,.,TRBV6-6,CAGRATDASGYTF,TGTGCCGGGAGGGCCACCGACGCCAGCGGCTACACCTTC
.,TRBJ1-4,TRBD1,TRBV5-1,CASSFRPGGTGIATNEKLFF,TGCGCCAGCAGCTTCCGACCCGGAGGGACAGGGATTGCAACTAATGAAAAACTGTTTTTT
.,TRBJ1-1,TRBD1,TRBV5-6,CASSGGTVWNTEAFF,TGTGCCAGCAGCGGGGGGACAGTCTGGAACACTGAAGCTTTCTTT
.,TRBJ2-5,.,TRBV5-1,CASSLGRGRETQYF,TGCGCCAGCAGCTTGGGGCGGGGCCGAGAGACCCAGTACTTC